This T cell receptor beta chain was recorded in a study of blood T cell repertoires in COVID-19. The table came from immunoSEQ multiplex PCR; TCRdb's copy has only in-frame clones and leaves some out. The sample records hundreds of thousands of clones, 87% being singletons. Germline V CDR1 and CDR2: SQVTM, ANQGSEA. CDR3 length: 12 amino acids. Trimming shortened V by 3 bases and J by 4 bases, and 9 bases separated the two germline ends. The sequenced material came from peripheral blood. The V call is TRBV29-1, the J call TRBJ1-2; D is undetermined. The TCR sequence derives from a woman between 55 and 75 years old with COVID-19, enrolled during active disease. The CDR3 protein is CSVEEQTYGYTF. CDR3 nucleotides: TGCAGCGTTGAGGAACAGACCTATGGCTACACCTTC.